Listed below are T cell receptor beta chains from one sample, sequenced in a study of T cells in localized non-small cell lung cancer. TCRdb's table, derived via immunoSEQ multiplex PCR, lists solely in-frame clones and lacks some. The sample shows roughly 30,000 clones, nearly 90% of them seen only once. The sample here was peripheral blood mononuclear cells, taken before any cancer treatment. Source of these receptors: a woman aged 35 to 75 with stage III lung adenocarcinoma. Each CDR3 is given with its conserved first and last residue. Fields, in order: clone size, D gene, V gene, J gene, CDR3 protein, CDR3 DNA. The D gene is left open where the match is weak. Expanded clones get a size class; other rows say once, few or many, or leave the size out.

clone_size: NA; d_call: NA; v_call: TRBV2; j_call: TRBJ2-3; cdr3_aa: CASSAGGADTQYF; cdr3_nt: TGTGCCAGCAGTGCGGGGGGCGCAGATACGCAGTATTTT
clone_size: NA; d_call: TRBD1; v_call: TRBV30; j_call: TRBJ1-5; cdr3_aa: CAWSVGGTGVGQPQHF; cdr3_nt: TGTGCCTGGAGTGTGGGGGGGACAGGGGTAGGACAGCCCCAGCATTTT
clone_size: NA; d_call: NA; v_call: TRBV12-5; j_call: TRBJ1-5; cdr3_aa: CASGSGAEGQPQHF; cdr3_nt: TGTGCTAGTGGTTCCGGGGCCGAGGGGCAGCCCCAGCATTTT
clone_size: NA; d_call: TRBD1; v_call: TRBV6-5; j_call: TRBJ1-4; cdr3_aa: CASRPQGGHEKLFF; cdr3_nt: TGTGCCAGCAGGCCCCAGGGGGGTCATGAAAAACTGTTTTTT
clone_size: NA; d_call: TRBD1; v_call: TRBV6-1; j_call: TRBJ2-7; cdr3_aa: CATRDRASYEQYF; cdr3_nt: TGTGCTACCCGGGACAGGGCCTCCTACGAGCAGTACTTC
clone_size: NA; d_call: NA; v_call: TRBV19; j_call: TRBJ2-7; cdr3_aa: CASSPGNTARKQYF; cdr3_nt: TGTGCCAGTAGTCCAGGGAACACGGCCAGGAAGCAGTACTTC
clone_size: NA; d_call: NA; v_call: TRBV9; j_call: TRBJ2-7; cdr3_aa: CASSVGQGLYEQYF; cdr3_nt: TGTGCCAGCAGCGTAGGGCAGGGACTTTACGAGCAGTACTTC
clone_size: NA; d_call: NA; v_call: TRBV7-9; j_call: TRBJ1-5; cdr3_aa: CASSLNSNQPQHF; cdr3_nt: TGTGCCAGCAGCTTAAACAGCAATCAGCCCCAGCATTTT
clone_size: NA; d_call: TRBD2; v_call: TRBV5-1; j_call: TRBJ2-1; cdr3_aa: CASSSSGGPYNEQFF; cdr3_nt: TGCGCCAGCAGCTCAAGCGGGGGACCCTACAATGAGCAGTTCTTC
clone_size: NA; d_call: TRBD1; v_call: TRBV5-6; j_call: TRBJ1-2; cdr3_aa: CASSLVRTGDYGYTF; cdr3_nt: TGTGCCAGCAGCTTGGTGCGGACAGGGGACTATGGCTACACCTTC
clone_size: NA; d_call: NA; v_call: TRBV6-1; j_call: TRBJ2-7; cdr3_aa: CASTRLGEQYF; cdr3_nt: TGTGCCAGCACCAGGCTGGGCGAGCAGTACTTC
clone_size: NA; d_call: TRBD1; v_call: TRBV12-5; j_call: TRBJ2-5; cdr3_aa: CASGGTGGEETQYF; cdr3_nt: TGTGCTAGTGGCGGGACAGGGGGCGAAGAGACCCAGTACTTC
clone_size: NA; d_call: TRBD2; v_call: TRBV18; j_call: TRBJ2-1; cdr3_aa: CASSPPGRRDEQFF; cdr3_nt: TGTGCCAGCTCACCACCCGGGAGGAGGGATGAGCAGTTCTTC
clone_size: once; d_call: NA; v_call: TRBV7-2; j_call: TRBJ1-2; cdr3_aa: CASSPFQAVEGYTF; cdr3_nt: TGTGCCAGCAGCCCCTTCCAGGCGGTGGAGGGCTACACCTTC